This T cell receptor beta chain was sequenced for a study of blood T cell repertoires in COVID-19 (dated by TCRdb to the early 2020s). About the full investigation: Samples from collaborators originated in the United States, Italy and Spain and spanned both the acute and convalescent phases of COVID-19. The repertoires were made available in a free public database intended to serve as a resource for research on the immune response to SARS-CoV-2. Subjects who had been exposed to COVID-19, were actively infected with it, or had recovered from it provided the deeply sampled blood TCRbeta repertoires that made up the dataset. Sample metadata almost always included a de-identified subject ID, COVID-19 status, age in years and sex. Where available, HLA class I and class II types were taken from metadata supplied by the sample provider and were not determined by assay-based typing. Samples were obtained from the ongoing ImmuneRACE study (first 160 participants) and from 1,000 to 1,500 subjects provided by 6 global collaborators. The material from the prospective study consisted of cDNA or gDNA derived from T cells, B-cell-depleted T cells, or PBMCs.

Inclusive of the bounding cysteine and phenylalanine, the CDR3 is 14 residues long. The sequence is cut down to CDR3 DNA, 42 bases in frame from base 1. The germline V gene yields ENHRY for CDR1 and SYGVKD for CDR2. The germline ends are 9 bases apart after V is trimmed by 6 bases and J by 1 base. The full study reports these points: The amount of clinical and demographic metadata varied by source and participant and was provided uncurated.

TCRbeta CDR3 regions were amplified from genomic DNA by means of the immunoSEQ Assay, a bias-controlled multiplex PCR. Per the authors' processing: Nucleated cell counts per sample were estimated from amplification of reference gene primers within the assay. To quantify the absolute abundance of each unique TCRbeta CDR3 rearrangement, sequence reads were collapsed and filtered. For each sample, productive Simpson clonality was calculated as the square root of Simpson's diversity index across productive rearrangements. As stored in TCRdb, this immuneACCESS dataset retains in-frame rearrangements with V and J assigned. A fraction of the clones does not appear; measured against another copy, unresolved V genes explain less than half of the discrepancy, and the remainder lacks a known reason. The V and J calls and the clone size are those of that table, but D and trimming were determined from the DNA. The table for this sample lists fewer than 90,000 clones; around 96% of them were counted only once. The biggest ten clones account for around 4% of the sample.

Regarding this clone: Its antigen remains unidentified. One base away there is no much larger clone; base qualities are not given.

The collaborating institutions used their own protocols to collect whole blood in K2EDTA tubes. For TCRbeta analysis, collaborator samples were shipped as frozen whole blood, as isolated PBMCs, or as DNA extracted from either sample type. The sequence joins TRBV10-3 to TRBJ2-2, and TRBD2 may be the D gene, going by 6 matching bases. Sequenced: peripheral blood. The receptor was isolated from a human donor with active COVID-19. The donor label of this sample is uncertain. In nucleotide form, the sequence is TGTGCCATCAGCGGTAGCGGGAACACCGGGGAGCTGTTTTTT. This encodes CAISGSGNTGELFF.